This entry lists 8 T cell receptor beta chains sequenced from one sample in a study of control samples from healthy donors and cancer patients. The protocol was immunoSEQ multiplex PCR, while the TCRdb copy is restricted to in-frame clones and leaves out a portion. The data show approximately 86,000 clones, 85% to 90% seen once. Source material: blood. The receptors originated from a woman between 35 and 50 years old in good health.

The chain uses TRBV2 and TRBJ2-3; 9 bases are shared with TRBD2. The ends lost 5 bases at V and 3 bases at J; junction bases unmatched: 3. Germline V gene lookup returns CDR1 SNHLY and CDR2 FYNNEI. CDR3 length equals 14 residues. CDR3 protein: CASSRSGGTDTQYF. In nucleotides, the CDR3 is TGTGCCAGCAGTAGAAGCGGGGGGACAGATACGCAGTATTTT.

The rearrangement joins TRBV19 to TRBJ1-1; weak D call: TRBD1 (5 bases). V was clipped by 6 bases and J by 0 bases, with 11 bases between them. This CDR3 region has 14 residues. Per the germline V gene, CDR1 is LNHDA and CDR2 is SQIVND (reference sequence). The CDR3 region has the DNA TGTGCCAGTAGGTTAGGGGTTCTGAACACTGAAGCTTTCTTT. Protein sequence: CASRLGVLNTEAFF.

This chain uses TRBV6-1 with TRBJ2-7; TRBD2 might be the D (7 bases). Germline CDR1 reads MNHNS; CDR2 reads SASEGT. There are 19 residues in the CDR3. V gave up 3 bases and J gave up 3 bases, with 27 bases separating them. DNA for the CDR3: TGTGCCAGCAGTGAGGGCGGGGGTCTTGCCCTCGACAGGATCTACGAGCAGTACTTC. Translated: CASSEGGGLALDRIYEQYF.

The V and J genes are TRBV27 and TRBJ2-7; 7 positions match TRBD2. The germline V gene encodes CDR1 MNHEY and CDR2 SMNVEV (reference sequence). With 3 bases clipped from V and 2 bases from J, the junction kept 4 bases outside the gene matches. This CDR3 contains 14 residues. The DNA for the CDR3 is TGTGCCAGCAGTTTGGGGGGGGGACCCTACGAGCAGTACTTC. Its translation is CASSLGGGPYEQYF.

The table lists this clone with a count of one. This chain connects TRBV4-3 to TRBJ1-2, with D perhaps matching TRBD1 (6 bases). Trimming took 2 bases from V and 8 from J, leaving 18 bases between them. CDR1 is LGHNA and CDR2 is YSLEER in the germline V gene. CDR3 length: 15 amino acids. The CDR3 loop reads CASSQLDGGAGGYTF. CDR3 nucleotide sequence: TGCGCCAGCAGCCAACTAGATGGGGGGGCCGGGGGCTACACCTTC.

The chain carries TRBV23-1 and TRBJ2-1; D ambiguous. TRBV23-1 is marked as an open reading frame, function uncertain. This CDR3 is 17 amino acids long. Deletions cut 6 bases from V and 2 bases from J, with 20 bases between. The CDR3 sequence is CASRTSHTVSPYNEQFF. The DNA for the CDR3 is TGCGCCAGCAGGACAAGCCATACGGTGAGTCCCTACAATGAGCAGTTCTTC.

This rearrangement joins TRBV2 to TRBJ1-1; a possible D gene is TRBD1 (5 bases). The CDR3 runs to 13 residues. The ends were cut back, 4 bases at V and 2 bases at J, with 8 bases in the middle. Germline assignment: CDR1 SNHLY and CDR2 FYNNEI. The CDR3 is CASSGQPNTEAFF. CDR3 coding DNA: TGTGCCAGCAGTGGACAGCCCAACACTGAAGCTTTCTTT.

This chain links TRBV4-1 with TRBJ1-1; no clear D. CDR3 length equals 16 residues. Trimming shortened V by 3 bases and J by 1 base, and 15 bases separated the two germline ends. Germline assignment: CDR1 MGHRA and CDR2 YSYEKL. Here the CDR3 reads CASSHPSLEGNTEAFF. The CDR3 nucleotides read TGCGCCAGCAGCCATCCCTCCCTAGAGGGGAACACTGAAGCTTTCTTT.